This passage covers 5 T cell receptor beta chains from one sample sequenced in a study of blood T cell repertoires in COVID-19. The data were produced by immunoSEQ multiplex PCR, yet TCRdb's version contains in-frame clones alone and is incomplete. Here the sample spans 380,000 or so clones, about 89% being singletons. The sequenced sample consisted of PBMCs or T cells enriched from blood (not recorded which). The receptor set was obtained from a man aged 25-40 years who had recovered from COVID-19.

The chain links TRBV9 to TRBJ2-3, with 8 bases aligning to TRBD2. The CDR3 totals 15 residues. From germline, CDR1 is SGDLS and CDR2 YYNGEE. With 0 bases clipped from V and 4 bases from J, the junction kept 4 bases outside the gene matches. The CDR3 spells CASSVETGGPDTQYF. CDR3 sequence (DNA): TGTGCCAGCAGCGTAGAGACGGGGGGGCCAGATACGCAGTATTTT.

J is TRBJ1-5 and V is TRBV5-1, with 10 nucleotides matching TRBD1. This CDR3 is built from 16 residues. J gave up 3 bases and V 4 bases, and 7 bases lay outside the gene matches. From germline, CDR1 is SGHRS and CDR2 YFSETQ. The CDR3 loop reads CASSAGTGEANQPQHF. Here the CDR3 DNA reads TGCGCCAGCAGCGCCGGGACAGGGGAGGCCAATCAGCCCCAGCATTTT. The variable domain in full, with the rest retrieved from reference TRBV5-1 and TRBJ1-5, is KAGVTQTPRYLIKTRGQQVTLSCSPISGHRSVSWYQQTPGQGLQFLFEYFSETQRNKGNFPGRFSGRQFSNSRSEMNVSTLELGDSALYLCASSAGTGEANQPQHFGDGTRLSIL.

The rearrangement links TRBV2 to TRBJ2-7, with D uncertain. The V end lost 6 bases, the J end lost 6 bases, and 9 bases lay between the germline ends. Germline V gene sequence: CDR1 SNHLY, CDR2 FYNNEI. The CDR3 has 11 residues. The CDR3 region is CASSPGGEQYF. The DNA for the CDR3 is TGTGCCAGCAGCCCGGGTGGCGAGCAGTACTTC. Looking up the rest from reference TRBV2 and TRBJ2-7 gives the full variable domain: EPEVTQTPSHQVTQMGQEVILRCVPISNHLYFYWYRQILGQKVEFLVSFYNNEISEKSEIFDDQFSVERPDGSNFTLKIRSTKLEDSAMYFCASSPGGEQYFGPGTRLTVT.

The table lists this clone with a count of one. The CDR3 loop reads CASSGAGVYNEQFF. The CDR3 DNA reads TGTGCCAGCAGCGGAGCGGGGGTCTACAATGAGCAGTTCTTC. The chain employs TRBV7-9 and TRBJ2-1, with 8 bases identical to TRBD2. This CDR3 has 14 residues. In germline, CDR1 is SEHNR, CDR2 FQNEAQ (reference sequence). V lost 5 bases and J lost 3; bases outside the gene matches: 3.

CDR3 protein: CASSLSRAGGYTF. The CDR3 DNA is TGTGCCAGCAGTTTATCCAGGGCCGGAGGCTACACCTTC. V is TRBV27 and J is TRBJ1-2; the D gene is possibly TRBD1 (5 bases). This CDR3 has 13 residues. V gave up 0 bases and J gave up 8 bases, with 10 bases separating them. The germline V gene has CDR1 MNHEY and CDR2 SMNVEV (reference sequence).